These T cell receptor beta chains were read from a single sample in a study of blood T cell repertoires in COVID-19. The repertoire was sequenced with immunoSEQ multiplex PCR; TCRdb's copy has only in-frame clones and lacks some. This sample carries 180,000 or so clones, about 81% of them seen once, and the ten largest clones take 8.4%. The sample was peripheral blood. These receptors all stem from a woman aged 70-85 years with acute or convalescent COVID-19. Both conserved end residues are part of each CDR3. The D gene is left open where the match is weak. The listing skips clone size in some rows; elsewhere it reads once, few, many or a size class.

TRBJ2-2,TRBV11-3,-,15,TRBD2,TGTGCCAGCAGCTTAGGTGCTAGCGGGACCGGGGAGCTGTTTTTT,CASSLGASGTGELFF
TRBJ2-2,TRBV5-6,once,17,TRBD2,TGTGCCAGCAGCTTGCCCACCGGGAGGGGGAACACCGGGGAGCTGTTTTTT,CASSLPTGRGNTGELFF
TRBJ2-7,TRBV16,once,13,-,TGTGCCAGCAGCCAATCATCTCGCTACGAGCAGTACTTC,CASSQSSRYEQYF
TRBJ2-5,TRBV5-1,-,15,TRBD2,TGCGCCAGCAGCATACTCGGGGGGGGGCGAGAGACCCAGTACTTC,CASSILGGGRETQYF
TRBJ2-5,TRBV18,-,13,-,TGTGCCAGCTCGCCGGGTGGCCAAGAGACCCAGTACTTC,CASSPGGQETQYF
TRBJ1-2,TRBV5-1,-,11,-,TGCGCCAGCAGCTCGGGACTTCTCTACACCTTC,CASSSGLLYTF
TRBJ2-1,TRBV11-3,-,14,TRBD1,TGTGCCAGCAGCTTTGGGACAGGAAACAATGAGCAGTTCTTC,CASSFGTGNNEQFF
TRBJ2-5,TRBV5-1,-,17,TRBD2,TGCGCCAGCAGCTTGGCCGTCCGTGGCGGGGGGACAGAGACCCAGTACTTC,CASSLAVRGGGTETQYF
TRBJ1-5,TRBV7-2,-,16,-,TGTGCCAGCAGCCCCGAAACGGTAGTAGGCAATCAGCCCCAGCATTTT,CASSPETVVGNQPQHF
TRBJ1-4,TRBV5-1,-,13,TRBD1,TGCGCCAGCAGCACCGGGACAGACGAAAAACTGTTTTTT,CASSTGTDEKLFF